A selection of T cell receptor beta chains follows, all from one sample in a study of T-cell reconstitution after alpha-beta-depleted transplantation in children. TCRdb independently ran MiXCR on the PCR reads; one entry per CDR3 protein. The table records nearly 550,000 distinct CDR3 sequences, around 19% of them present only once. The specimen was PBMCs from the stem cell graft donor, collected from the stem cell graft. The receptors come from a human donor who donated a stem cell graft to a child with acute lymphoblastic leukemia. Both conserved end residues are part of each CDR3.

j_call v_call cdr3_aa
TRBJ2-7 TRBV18 CASSPSPGTSRSYEQYF
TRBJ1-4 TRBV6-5 CASRSREKLFF
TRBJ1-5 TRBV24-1 CATSDSGTGDQPQHF
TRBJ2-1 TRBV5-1 CASFREPYNEQFF
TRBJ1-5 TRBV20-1 CSARSGLNQPQHF
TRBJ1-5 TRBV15 CATKQDGSNQPQHF
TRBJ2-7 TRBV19 CASSTWNEQYF
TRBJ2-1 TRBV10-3 CAISDSANEQFF
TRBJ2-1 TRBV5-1 CASSPLRGGSYNEQFF
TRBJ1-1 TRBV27 CASSLLKGAGTEAFF
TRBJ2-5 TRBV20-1 CSARSLKTGQETQYF
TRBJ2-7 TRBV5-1 CASNPGHLFEQYF
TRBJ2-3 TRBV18 CASSPPDGGTQYF
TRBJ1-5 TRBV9 CASSPQVGNQPQHF
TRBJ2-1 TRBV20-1 CSALAGWNEQFF
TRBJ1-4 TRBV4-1 CASSHGQANEKLFF
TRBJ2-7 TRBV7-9 CASSSGQPASYEQYF
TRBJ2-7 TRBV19 CASSRPPYEQYF
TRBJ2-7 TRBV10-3 CAIRGDQGASYEQYF
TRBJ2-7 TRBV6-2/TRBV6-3 CSSSYSNSYWREQYF
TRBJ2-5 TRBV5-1 CASSLQRGEETQYF
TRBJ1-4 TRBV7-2 CADSTSTNEKLFF
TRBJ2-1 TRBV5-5 CASSTGLAGAFNEQFF
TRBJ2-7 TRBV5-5 CASSPGWHEYEQYF
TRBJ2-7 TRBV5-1 CASSFRTGEDYEQYF
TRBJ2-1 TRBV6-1 CASGQLAGGYNEQFF
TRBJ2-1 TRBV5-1 CASSFVGSYNEQFF
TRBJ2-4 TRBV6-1 CASSEMTAIQYF
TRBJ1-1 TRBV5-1 CASSTDGVGNTEAFF
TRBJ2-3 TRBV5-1 CASSLVALQGAKDTQYF
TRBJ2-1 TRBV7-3 CASSLTGEGIAGDIGEQFF
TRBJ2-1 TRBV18 CASSPLLIAAAPSEQFF
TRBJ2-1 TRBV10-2 CASSEWDSYNEQFF
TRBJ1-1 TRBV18 CASSPGWTRRNTEAFF
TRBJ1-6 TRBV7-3 CASSLGQGGSPLHF
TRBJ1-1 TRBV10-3 CAISESTGSLMNTEAFF
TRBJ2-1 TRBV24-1 CATGGRKSSYNEQFF
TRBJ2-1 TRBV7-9 CASSRRDRAAYNEQFF
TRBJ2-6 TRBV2 CAFSHYRTSGSSGANVLTF
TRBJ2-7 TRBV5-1 CASRWDSGSPSYEQYF
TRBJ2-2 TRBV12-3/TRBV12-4 CASSCELGLAGGTGELFF
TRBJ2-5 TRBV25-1 CASSTGTTQETQYF
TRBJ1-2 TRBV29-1 CSVGPKGRGGYTF
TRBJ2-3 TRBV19 CASLASAPPASTDTQYF
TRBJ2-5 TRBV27 CASSFLLGQETQYF
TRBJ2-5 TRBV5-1 CASSLAVAGPQETQYF
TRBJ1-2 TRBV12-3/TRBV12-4 CASSLASTARGGYTF
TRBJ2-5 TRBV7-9 CASSLLRAREETQYF
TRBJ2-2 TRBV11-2 CASSLGAVYTGELFF
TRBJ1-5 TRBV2 CASSGGTHSNQPQHF
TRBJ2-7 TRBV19 CASSILGATYEQYF
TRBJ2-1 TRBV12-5 CASAPPKGRGLAANETYNEQFF
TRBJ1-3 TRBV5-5 CATRQVEGNTIYF
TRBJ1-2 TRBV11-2 CASSSWTGYGGYTF
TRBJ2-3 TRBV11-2 CASSSYENLAGGFTDTQYF
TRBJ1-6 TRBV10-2 CASLPGTLGNSPLHF
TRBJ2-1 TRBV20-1 CSAIPRFYYNEQFF
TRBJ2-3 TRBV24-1 CATSGDIPGQVGTDTQYF
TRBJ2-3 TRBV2 CASSDWLAVTDTQYF